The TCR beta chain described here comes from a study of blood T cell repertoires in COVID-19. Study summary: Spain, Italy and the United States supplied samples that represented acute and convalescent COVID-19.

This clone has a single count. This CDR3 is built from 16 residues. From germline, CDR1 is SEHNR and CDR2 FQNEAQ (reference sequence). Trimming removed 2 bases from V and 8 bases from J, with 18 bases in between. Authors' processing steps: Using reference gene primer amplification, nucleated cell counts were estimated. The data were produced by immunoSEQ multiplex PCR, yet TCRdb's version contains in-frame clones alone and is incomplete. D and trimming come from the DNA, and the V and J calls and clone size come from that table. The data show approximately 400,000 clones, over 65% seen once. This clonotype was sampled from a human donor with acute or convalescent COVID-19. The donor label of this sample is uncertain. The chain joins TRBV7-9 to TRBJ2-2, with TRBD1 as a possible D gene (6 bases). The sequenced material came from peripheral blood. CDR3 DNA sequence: TGTGCCAGCAGCTTAAGGGCAGGGGCCGAAGCAGGGGAGCTGTTTTTT. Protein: CASSLRAGAEAGELFF.